This TCR beta chain was recovered during a study of OX40 agonist ivuxolimab in advanced cancers. The overall study: Aged roughly 23 to 90 with a mean of approximately 57 years, they were 75% to 85% male. Overall study findings and caveats: Among the least clonally expanded were partial responders at 0.1-3.0 mg/kg. The study found that CD8+ T cells averaged more expanded clones than CD4+. Clones of CD4+ and CD8+ blood T cells grew by week 6 at doses of 0.1 to 3.0 mg/kg.

Produced via immunoSEQ multiplex PCR; TCRdb's table is partial and in-frame only. The profile shows over 55,000 clones, around 83% of them singletons. The CDR3 is made up of 13 amino acids. Germline V gene data show CDR1 as SGHRS and CDR2 as YFSETQ. Trimming removed 5 bases from V and 1 base from J; junction bases left unmatched: 1. Remarks on this clone: Its specificity is not known.

The rearrangement uses TRBV5-1 and TRBJ1-1; 8 bases agree with TRBD1. This receptor was obtained from an adult with an advanced solid tumor such as melanoma, head and neck, liver or kidney cancer. Specimen: CD4+ or CD8+ T cells sorted from blood, collected in a trial of the OX40 agonist ivuxolimab. The CDR3 region is CASRTGGNTEAFF. DNA for the CDR3: TGCGCCAGCAGAACAGGGGGGAACACTGAAGCTTTCTTT.